Listed below are T cell receptor beta chains from one sample, sequenced in a study of blood T cell repertoires in COVID-19. Only in-frame clones appear in the TCRdb table, and some are missing; sequencing was by immunoSEQ multiplex PCR. The sample includes 110,000 or so clones, about 88% of them seen just once. The sample was peripheral blood. The receptors shown here come from a woman aged 65 to 85 who had recovered from COVID-19. CDR3s include the opening cysteine and the closing phenylalanine or tryptophan. The D gene is left open where the match is weak.

D,J,V,CDR3
.,TRBJ2-1,TRBV7-2,CASSLEGGAGKFF
.,TRBJ1-4,TRBV2,CASSRGLNEKLFF
TRBD1,TRBJ2-7,TRBV28,CASSLDRPWQYF
.,TRBJ1-5,TRBV28,CASRSGLSNQPQHF
TRBD2,TRBJ2-5,TRBV7-2,CASSLGGSQETQYF
.,TRBJ1-4,TRBV18,CASSPTVPATNEKLFF
.,TRBJ1-6,TRBV28,CASSLPGGSPLHF
.,TRBJ1-1,TRBV7-8,CASSERGGGMNTEAFF
.,TRBJ1-2,TRBV4-3,CASSQDAQGPYYGYTF
TRBD2,TRBJ2-3,TRBV2,CASNPSGSSDTQYF